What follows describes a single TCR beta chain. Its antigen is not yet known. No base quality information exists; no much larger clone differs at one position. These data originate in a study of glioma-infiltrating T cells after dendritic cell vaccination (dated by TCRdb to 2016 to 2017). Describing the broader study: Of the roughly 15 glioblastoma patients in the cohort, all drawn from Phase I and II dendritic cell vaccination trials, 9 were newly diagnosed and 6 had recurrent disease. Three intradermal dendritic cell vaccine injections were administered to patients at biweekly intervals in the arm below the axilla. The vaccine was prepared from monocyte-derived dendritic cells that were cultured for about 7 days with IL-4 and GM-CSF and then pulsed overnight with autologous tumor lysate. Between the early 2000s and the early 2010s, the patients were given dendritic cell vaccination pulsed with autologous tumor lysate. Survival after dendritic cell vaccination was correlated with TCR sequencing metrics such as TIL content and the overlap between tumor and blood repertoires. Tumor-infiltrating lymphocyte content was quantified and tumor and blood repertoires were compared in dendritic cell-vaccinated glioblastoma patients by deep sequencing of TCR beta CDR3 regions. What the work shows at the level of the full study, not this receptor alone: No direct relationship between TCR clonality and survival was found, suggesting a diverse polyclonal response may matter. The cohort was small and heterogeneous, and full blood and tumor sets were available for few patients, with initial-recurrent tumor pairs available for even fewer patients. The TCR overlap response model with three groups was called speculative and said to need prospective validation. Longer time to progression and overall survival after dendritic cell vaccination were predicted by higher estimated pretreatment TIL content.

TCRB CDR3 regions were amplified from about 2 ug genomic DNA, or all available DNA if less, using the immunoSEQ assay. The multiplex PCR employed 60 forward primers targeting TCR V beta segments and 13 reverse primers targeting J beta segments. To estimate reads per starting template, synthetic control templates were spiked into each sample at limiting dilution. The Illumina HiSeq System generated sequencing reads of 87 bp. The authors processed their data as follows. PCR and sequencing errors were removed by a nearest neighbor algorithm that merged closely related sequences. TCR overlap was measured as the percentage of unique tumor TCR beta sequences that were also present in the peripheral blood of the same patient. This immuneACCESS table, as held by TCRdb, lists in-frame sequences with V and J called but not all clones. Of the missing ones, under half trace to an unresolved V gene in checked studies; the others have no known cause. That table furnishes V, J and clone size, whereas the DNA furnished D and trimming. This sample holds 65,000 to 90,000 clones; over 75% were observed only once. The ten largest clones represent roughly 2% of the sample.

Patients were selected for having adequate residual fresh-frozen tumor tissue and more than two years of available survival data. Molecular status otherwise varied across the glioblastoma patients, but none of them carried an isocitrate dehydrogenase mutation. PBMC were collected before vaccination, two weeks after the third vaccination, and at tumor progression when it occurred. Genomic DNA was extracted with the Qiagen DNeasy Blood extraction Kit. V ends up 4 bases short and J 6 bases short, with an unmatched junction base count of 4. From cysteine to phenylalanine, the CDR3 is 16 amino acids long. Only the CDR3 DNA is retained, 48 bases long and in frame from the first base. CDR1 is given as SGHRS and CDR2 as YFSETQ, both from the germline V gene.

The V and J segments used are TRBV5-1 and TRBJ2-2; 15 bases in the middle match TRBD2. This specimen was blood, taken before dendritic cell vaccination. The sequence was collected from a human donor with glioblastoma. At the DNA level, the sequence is TGCGCCAGCAGCCCGGGACTAGCGGGAGGATCCGGGGAGCTGTTTTTT. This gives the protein CASSPGLAGGSGELFF.